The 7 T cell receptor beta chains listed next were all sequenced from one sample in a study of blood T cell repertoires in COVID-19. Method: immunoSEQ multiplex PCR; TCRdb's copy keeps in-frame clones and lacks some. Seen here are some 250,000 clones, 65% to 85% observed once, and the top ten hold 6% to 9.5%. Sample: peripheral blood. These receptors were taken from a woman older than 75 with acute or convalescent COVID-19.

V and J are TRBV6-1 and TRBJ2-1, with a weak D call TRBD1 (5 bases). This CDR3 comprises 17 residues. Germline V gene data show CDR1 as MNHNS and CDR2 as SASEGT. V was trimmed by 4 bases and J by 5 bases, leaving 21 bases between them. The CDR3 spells CASSGQGLRATHNEQFF. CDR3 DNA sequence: TGTGCCAGCAGTGGTCAGGGATTAAGGGCCACACACAATGAGCAGTTCTTC.

The CDR3 region is CASSQELLSSYNEQFF. The CDR3 region has the DNA TGTGCCAGCAGCCAAGAACTCCTAAGCTCCTACAATGAGCAGTTCTTC. The J gene is TRBJ2-1, the V gene TRBV3-1 (or the pseudogene TRBV3-2), with no clear D. Deletions cut 0 bases from V and 0 bases from J, with 9 bases between. The CDR3 is 16 residues long. Per the germline V gene, CDR1 is LGHDT and CDR2 is YNNKEL (reference sequence).

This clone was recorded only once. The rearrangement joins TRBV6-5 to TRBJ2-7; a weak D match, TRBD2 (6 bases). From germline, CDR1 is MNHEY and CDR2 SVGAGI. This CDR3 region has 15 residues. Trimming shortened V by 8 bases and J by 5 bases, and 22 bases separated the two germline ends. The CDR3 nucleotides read TGTGCCAGCCGACCCCGTCTCGGGAGTGGGAACGAGCAGTACTTC. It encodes CASRPRLGSGNEQYF.

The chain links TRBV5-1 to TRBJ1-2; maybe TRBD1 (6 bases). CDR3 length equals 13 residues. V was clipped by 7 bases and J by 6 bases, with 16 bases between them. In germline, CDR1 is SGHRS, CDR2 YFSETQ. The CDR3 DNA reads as TGCGCCAGCGGAGCACAGGGAGGGAATGGCTACACCTTC. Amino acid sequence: CASGAQGGNGYTF. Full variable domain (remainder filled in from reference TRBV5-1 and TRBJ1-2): KAGVTQTPRYLIKTRGQQVTLSCSPISGHRSVSWYQQTPGQGLQFLFEYFSETQRNKGNFPGRFSGRQFSNSRSEMNVSTLELGDSALYLCASGAQGGNGYTFGSGTRLTVV.

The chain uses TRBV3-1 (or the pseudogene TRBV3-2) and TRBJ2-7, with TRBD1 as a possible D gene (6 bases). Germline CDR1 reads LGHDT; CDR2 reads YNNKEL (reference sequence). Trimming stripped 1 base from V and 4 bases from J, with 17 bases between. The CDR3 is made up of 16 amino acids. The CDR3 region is CASSQVLSGTPYEQYF. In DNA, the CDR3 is TGTGCCAGCAGCCAAGTCCTATCCGGGACACCGTACGAGCAGTACTTC.

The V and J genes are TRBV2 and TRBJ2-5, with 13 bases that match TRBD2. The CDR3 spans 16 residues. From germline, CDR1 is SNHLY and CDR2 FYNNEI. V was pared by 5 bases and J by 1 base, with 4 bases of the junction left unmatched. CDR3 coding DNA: TGTGCCAGCAGTCTACGACTAGCGGGGGGCCAAGAGACCCAGTACTTC. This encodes CASSLRLAGGQETQYF.

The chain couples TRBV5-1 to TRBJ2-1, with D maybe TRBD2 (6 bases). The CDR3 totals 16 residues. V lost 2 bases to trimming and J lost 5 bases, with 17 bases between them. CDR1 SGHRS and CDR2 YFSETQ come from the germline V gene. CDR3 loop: CASSLEGAGFHNEQFF. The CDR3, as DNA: TGCGCCAGCAGCTTAGAAGGCGCGGGGTTTCACAATGAGCAGTTCTTC.